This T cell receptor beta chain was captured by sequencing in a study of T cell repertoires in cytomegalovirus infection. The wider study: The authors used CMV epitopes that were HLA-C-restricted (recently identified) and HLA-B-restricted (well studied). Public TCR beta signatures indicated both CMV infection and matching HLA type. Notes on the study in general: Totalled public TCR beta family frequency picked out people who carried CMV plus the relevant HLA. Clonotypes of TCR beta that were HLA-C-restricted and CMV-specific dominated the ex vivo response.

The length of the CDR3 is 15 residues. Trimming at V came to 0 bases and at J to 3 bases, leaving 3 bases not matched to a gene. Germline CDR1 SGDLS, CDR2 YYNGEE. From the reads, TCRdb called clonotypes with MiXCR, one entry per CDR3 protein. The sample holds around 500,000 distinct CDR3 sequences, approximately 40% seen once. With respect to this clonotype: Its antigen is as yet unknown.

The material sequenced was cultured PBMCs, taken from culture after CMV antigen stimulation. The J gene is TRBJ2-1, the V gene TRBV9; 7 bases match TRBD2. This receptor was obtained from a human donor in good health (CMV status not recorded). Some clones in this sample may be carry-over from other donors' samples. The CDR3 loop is CASSVDGRLYNEQFF. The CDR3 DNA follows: TGTGCCAGCAGCGTAGACGGGAGGCTCTACAATGAGCAGTTCTTC.